These T cell receptor beta chains were read from a single sample in a study of blood T cell repertoires in COVID-19. Only in-frame clones appear in the TCRdb table, and some are missing; sequencing was by immunoSEQ multiplex PCR. The sample contains over 100,000 clones, roughly 86% of which appear only once. Source material: peripheral blood. All receptors come from a woman aged 65 to 85 with COVID-19, enrolled during active disease. Both conserved end residues are part of each CDR3. D genes are given only for firm matches. Clone size is not always given. Where it is, it says once, few, many or a class for expanded clones.

V gene	clone size	D gene	J gene	CDR3 protein	CDR3 DNA
TRBV19	few	TRBD1	TRBJ1-1	CASSTRTGGNTEAFF	TGTGCCAGTAGTACCCGGACAGGGGGAAACACTGAAGCTTTCTTT
TRBV6-1	few	-	TRBJ1-5	CASSELAGQLNQPQHF	TGTGCCAGCAGTGAATTGGCAGGGCAGTTAAATCAGCCCCAGCATTTT
TRBV11-2	-	-	TRBJ2-5	CASSLPRTPGYQYF	TGTGCCAGCAGCTTACCACGAACGCCCGGTTACCAGTACTTC
TRBV7-9	-	-	TRBJ1-1	CASSLTGNTEAFF	TGTGCCAGCAGCTTAACAGGGAACACTGAAGCTTTCTTT
TRBV16	-	-	TRBJ2-1	CASSQSALGYNEQFF	TGTGCCAGCAGCCAATCGGCCCTAGGCTACAATGAGCAGTTCTTC
TRBV18	few	TRBD1	TRBJ2-3	CASSSSGTGTDTQYF	TGTGCCAGCTCATCCTCCGGGACAGGCACAGATACGCAGTATTTT
TRBV5-6	once	-	TRBJ2-7	CASSQEVANQRYEQYF	TGTGCCAGCAGCCAGGAGGTGGCTAACCAACGCTACGAGCAGTACTTC
TRBV2	-	-	TRBJ1-2	CASSYTRDSNYGYTF	TGTGCCAGCAGCTACACTCGGGACTCCAACTATGGCTACACCTTC
TRBV5-1	-	TRBD2	TRBJ2-1	CASSPGNSGGNEQFF	TGCGCCAGCAGTCCAGGCAATAGCGGGGGGAATGAGCAGTTCTTC
TRBV4-2	once	TRBD1	TRBJ1-5	CASSQARTGSQPQHF	TGTGCCAGCAGCCAAGCCCGGACAGGGAGTCAGCCCCAGCATTTT
TRBV10-3	-	TRBD2	TRBJ2-5	CAISEPTSAKGSETQYF	TGTGCCATCAGTGAGCCTACTAGCGCAAAAGGTTCTGAGACCCAGTACTTC
TRBV28	-	-	TRBJ2-7	CASASGGASRFYEQYF	TGTGCCAGCGCATCGGGCGGGGCTAGTAGGTTCTACGAGCAGTACTTC
TRBV12-3/TRBV12-4	-	-	TRBJ1-1	CASSLPDRSAFF	TGTGCCAGCAGTTTACCTGACAGGTCGGCTTTCTTT
TRBV5-1	-	TRBD2	TRBJ2-5	CASSLGLAKTQYF	TGCGCCAGCAGCTTAGGACTAGCCAAGACCCAGTACTTC
TRBV28	-	-	TRBJ2-2	CASLRADTGELFF	TGTGCCAGTCTCAGGGCAGACACCGGGGAGCTGTTTTTT
TRBV11-2	-	-	TRBJ2-7	CASSLGRGSYEQYF	TGTGCCAGCAGCTTAGGGCGAGGAAGCTACGAGCAGTACTTC
TRBV10-3	-	-	TRBJ1-2	CAISGIEYGYTF	TGTGCCATCAGTGGCATCGAGTATGGCTACACCTTC
TRBV2	-	-	TRBJ1-2	CASSLQGSGYTF	TGTGCCAGCAGTTTACAGGGTAGTGGCTACACCTTC
TRBV7-6	-	-	TRBJ2-3	CASSPLASGTDTQYF	TGTGCCAGCAGCCCCCTGGCTAGCGGCACAGATACGCAGTATTTT
TRBV7-3	once	TRBD1	TRBJ1-6	CASSLGQGLYPLHF	TGTGCCAGCAGCTTGGGACAGGGCCTTTATCCCCTCCACTTT
TRBV5-4	-	-	TRBJ2-5	CASSLELQETQYF	TGTGCCAGCAGCTTGGAACTCCAAGAGACCCAGTACTTC
TRBV7-3	-	TRBD1	TRBJ2-5	CASSYRGQETQYF	TGTGCCAGCAGCTACAGGGGCCAAGAGACCCAGTACTTC
TRBV10-3	-	TRBD1	TRBJ1-2	CAISERTGSISSYLVRGYTF	TGTGCCATCAGTGAGAGGACAGGGAGTATCTCGTCCTACCTCGTGAGGGGCTACACCTTC
TRBV19	-	-	TRBJ1-1	CASSIGGRLGF	TGTGCCAGTAGTATAGGAGGGAGGCTGGGATTT
TRBV14	-	TRBD1	TRBJ2-7	CASSQGGQAAIYEQYF	TGTGCCAGCAGCCAAGGCGGACAGGCGGCCATCTACGAGCAGTACTTC
TRBV10-3	-	-	TRBJ2-7	CAIRGRNSYEQYF	TGTGCCATCAGGGGGAGGAACTCCTACGAGCAGTACTTC
TRBV30	once	-	TRBJ1-1	CAWSFYRATEAFF	TGTGCCTGGAGTTTCTACAGGGCAACTGAAGCTTTCTTT
TRBV6-5	-	TRBD1	TRBJ1-2	CASRPTGARGYTF	TGTGCCAGCAGGCCGACAGGGGCACGGGGCTACACCTTC
TRBV10-1	-	-	TRBJ1-1	CASSESGGATEAFF	TGCGCCAGCAGTGAGTCGGGGGGGGCCACTGAAGCTTTCTTT
TRBV9	-	TRBD1	TRBJ2-7	CASSARTGGGEQYF	TGTGCCAGCAGCGCAAGGACAGGGGGTGGGGAGCAGTACTTC
TRBV2	-	-	TRBJ1-3	CASSDEYLSGNTIYF	TGTGCCAGCAGTGACGAGTACCTCTCTGGAAACACCATATATTTT
TRBV7-2	-	TRBD1	TRBJ2-2	CASSPRTGGTGELFF	TGTGCCAGCAGCCCTCGGACAGGGGGAACCGGGGAGCTGTTTTTT
TRBV7-9	-	-	TRBJ2-3	CASTPARVWGLGTDTQYF	TGTGCCAGCACTCCTGCGAGGGTATGGGGGCTCGGCACAGATACGCAGTATTTT
TRBV6-5	-	TRBD1	TRBJ2-7	CASGSGQNSYEQYF	TGTGCCAGCGGCTCGGGACAGAACTCCTACGAGCAGTACTTC
TRBV7-2	-	-	TRBJ1-1	CASSYDTRAKAFF	TGTGCCAGCAGCTACGATACCAGGGCGAAAGCTTTCTTT
TRBV27	-	TRBD2	TRBJ2-3	CASAPGLAVRGDTQYF	TGTGCCAGCGCCCCGGGACTAGCGGTCAGGGGAGATACGCAGTATTTT
TRBV18	-	-	TRBJ1-3	CASSKNQGTDSGNTIYF	TGTGCCAGCTCGAAAAACCAGGGAACTGACTCTGGAAACACCATATATTTT
TRBV19	-	-	TRBJ2-3	CASSIARRGQGGSTDTQYF	TGTGCCAGTAGTATAGCCCGAAGAGGCCAGGGAGGTAGCACAGATACGCAGTATTTT